The rows below give T cell receptor beta chains drawn from one sample of a study of T cell responses to AZD1222 COVID-19 vaccine. Here immunoSEQ multiplex PCR was the method, and the copy in TCRdb shows in-frame clones only, minus some. Among about 120,000 clones, approximately 85% were seen once, and the ten largest hold more than 3%. The sample was peripheral blood, taken on day 0 of MenACWY control vaccination. The receptors come from an adult in good health. CDR3s include the opening cysteine and the closing phenylalanine or tryptophan. D genes are given only for firm matches. Rows give clone size only sometimes, using once, few, many, or a class for an expanded clone.

CDR3 | DNA | V | D | J | size
CASSLERNTEAFF | TGTGCCAGCAGTTTAGAGCGAAACACTGAAGCTTTCTTT | TRBV27 | NA | TRBJ1-1 | once
CASSLPGSGNTIYF | TGTGCCAGCAGCTTGCCAGGCTCTGGAAACACCATATATTTT | TRBV5-5 | NA | TRBJ1-3 | NA
CASASGGPSTDTQYF | TGTGCCAGTGCTAGCGGGGGGCCCAGCACAGATACGCAGTATTTT | TRBV19 | TRBD2 | TRBJ2-3 | NA
CASSPPRASGTDTQYF | TGTGCCAGCTCACCACCGCGCGCTAGCGGCACAGATACGCAGTATTTT | TRBV18 | NA | TRBJ2-3 | once
CASSYGTGGFYEQYF | TGCGCCAGCAGCTATGGGACAGGGGGCTTCTACGAGCAGTACTTC | TRBV5-1 | TRBD1 | TRBJ2-7 | NA
CASQRPGQSSYEQYF | TGTGCCAGCCAACGACCGGGACAGAGCTCCTACGAGCAGTACTTC | TRBV6-1 | TRBD1 | TRBJ2-7 | once
CASSLALQGADEQFF | TGTGCCAGCAGCTTAGCGCTACAGGGGGCCGATGAGCAGTTCTTC | TRBV7-9 | TRBD1 | TRBJ2-1 | NA
CASSPSGGAYEQYF | TGCGCCAGCAGCCCGTCAGGGGGGGCATACGAGCAGTACTTC | TRBV5-1 | NA | TRBJ2-7 | NA
CASRQGNQPQHF | TGTGCCAGTCGACAGGGTAATCAGCCCCAGCATTTT | TRBV28 | TRBD1 | TRBJ1-5 | NA
CASSLISGAGNNEQYF | TGTGCCAGCAGCCTCATATCTGGGGCTGGAAATAACGAGCAGTACTTC | TRBV14 | NA | TRBJ2-7 | NA
CASSVGVEDTQYF | TGTGCCAGCAGCGTAGGGGTAGAGGATACGCAGTATTTT | TRBV9 | NA | TRBJ2-3 | NA